This is a list of T cell receptor beta chains from one sample in a study of blood T cell repertoires in COVID-19. Libraries were prepared by immunoSEQ multiplex PCR; TCRdb keeps only in-frame clonotypes and omits some of them. Seen here are 150,000 to 200,000 clones, roughly 91% observed once, and the top ten hold around 2%. Sequencing was performed on peripheral blood. These receptors were taken from a man aged 45-65 years who had recovered from COVID-19. Each CDR3 is given with its conserved first and last residue.

J | V | CDR3
TRBJ2-5 | TRBV19 | CASSAGQGRDGETQYF
TRBJ1-2 | TRBV5-1 | CASSLGLDGYTF
TRBJ1-1 | TRBV25-1 | CASSGYRTGGTEAFF
TRBJ1-2 | TRBV7-8 | CASTAGAGYGYTF
TRBJ1-5 | TRBV19 | CASSPGTGGIAFISNQPQHF
TRBJ2-1 | TRBV7-2 | CASSLDWTSSYNEQFF
TRBJ2-1 | TRBV7-3 | CASSPAGTSGYNEQFF
TRBJ2-7 | TRBV14 | CASSPTGGFYEQYF
TRBJ2-2 | TRBV4-2 | CASSQGGHAGENTGELFF
TRBJ2-3 | TRBV2 | CASTELAGGTDTQYF
TRBJ2-2 | TRBV7-2 | CASSLAQLNTGELFF
TRBJ2-7 | TRBV6-2/TRBV6-3 | CASSDLQGSYEQYF
TRBJ1-2 | TRBV3-1/TRBV3-2 | CASSHRGTDGYTF
TRBJ1-1 | TRBV19 | CASSSLGRPMNTEAFF
TRBJ1-1 | TRBV6-1 | CASSEGTGRTEAFF
TRBJ2-5 | TRBV7-2 | CASSLVSREIRAQYF
TRBJ1-1 | TRBV29-1 | CSVQERGHLNTEAFF
TRBJ2-7 | TRBV28 | CASNSPGEQYF
TRBJ1-2 | TRBV12-3/TRBV12-4 | CASRSLDRDGYTF
TRBJ2-5 | TRBV29-1 | CSGQGAPRETQYF
TRBJ2-3 | TRBV7-3 | CASSSSGDTDTQYF
TRBJ1-5 | TRBV7-2 | CASSSQGSGNQPQHF
TRBJ1-3 | TRBV5-4 | CASSLGAGGNTIYF
TRBJ1-5 | TRBV5-1 | CASSPGEGQNQPQHF
TRBJ2-3 | TRBV6-2/TRBV6-3 | CASSYKTSGGSGTQYF
TRBJ2-3 | TRBV15 | CATSGGTRADTQYF
TRBJ2-7 | TRBV28 | CASSSATGSYEQYF
TRBJ2-5 | TRBV2 | CASSELVLAGDQETQYF
TRBJ1-4 | TRBV5-6 | CASSPEIGGSNEKLFF
TRBJ2-5 | TRBV7-8 | CASSHRDSQYF
TRBJ2-5 | TRBV11-2 | CASSRGAQETQYF
TRBJ2-3 | TRBV25-1 | CASRGTGTADTQYF
TRBJ2-2 | TRBV19 | CASSSYYGTSGSGGELFF
TRBJ1-3 | TRBV5-5 | CASSFLDSSLSGNTIYF
TRBJ2-7 | TRBV6-5 | CASSYGGGGSYEQYF